A selection of T cell receptor beta chains follows, all from one sample in a study of shared clonotypes between healthy human individuals. The data were produced by immunoSEQ multiplex PCR, yet TCRdb's version contains in-frame clones alone and is incomplete. The data hold roughly 640,000 clones, with approximately 79% observed a single time. The sequenced material came from memory CD4+ T cells sorted from blood. These receptors came from a woman in her twenties or thirties in good health. Both conserved end residues are part of each CDR3.

v_call: TRBV5-1; j_call: TRBJ2-1; cdr3_length: 15; cdr3_aa: CASSPPAQGSNEQFF
v_call: TRBV2; j_call: TRBJ2-3; cdr3_length: 15; cdr3_aa: CASSPSRSTADTQYF
v_call: TRBV5-1; j_call: TRBJ2-3; cdr3_length: 16; cdr3_aa: CASSGLAGAGTDTQYF
v_call: TRBV2; j_call: TRBJ1-3; cdr3_length: 11; cdr3_aa: CASSQLNTIYF
v_call: TRBV5-1; j_call: TRBJ1-1; cdr3_length: 13; cdr3_aa: CASKDQEDTEAFF
v_call: TRBV7-9; j_call: TRBJ1-5; cdr3_length: 14; cdr3_aa: CASSSIRSNQPQHF
v_call: TRBV6-4; j_call: TRBJ2-7; cdr3_length: 14; cdr3_aa: CASSYSKGIYEQYF
v_call: TRBV9; j_call: TRBJ2-5; cdr3_length: 13; cdr3_aa: CASSKQGTQTQYF
v_call: TRBV18; j_call: TRBJ2-1; cdr3_length: 13; cdr3_aa: CASSSGQGTEQFF
v_call: TRBV27; j_call: TRBJ2-7; cdr3_length: 14; cdr3_aa: CASSQQGALYEQYF
v_call: TRBV19; j_call: TRBJ2-6; cdr3_length: 16; cdr3_aa: CASSTGITRGANVLTF
v_call: TRBV28; j_call: TRBJ2-7; cdr3_length: 11; cdr3_aa: CASTDHYEQYF
v_call: TRBV2; j_call: TRBJ2-7; cdr3_length: 14; cdr3_aa: CASSPQGAVYEQYF
v_call: TRBV27; j_call: TRBJ2-5; cdr3_length: 14; cdr3_aa: CASSFATGQETQYF
v_call: TRBV2; j_call: TRBJ2-1; cdr3_length: 16; cdr3_aa: CASMGFSGSSYNEQFF
v_call: TRBV2; j_call: TRBJ1-1; cdr3_length: 14; cdr3_aa: CASTTMWTGTEAFF
v_call: TRBV28; j_call: TRBJ1-2; cdr3_length: 13; cdr3_aa: CASSLRTVYGYTF
v_call: TRBV5-1; j_call: TRBJ2-7; cdr3_length: 14; cdr3_aa: CASQPFRQAHEQYF
v_call: TRBV7-7; j_call: TRBJ2-3; cdr3_length: 16; cdr3_aa: CASSLNRAGVTDTQYF
v_call: TRBV29-1; j_call: TRBJ2-1; cdr3_length: 18; cdr3_aa: CSVGAEGTSGLSYNEQFF
v_call: TRBV28; j_call: TRBJ2-3; cdr3_length: 11; cdr3_aa: CASRAGETQYF
v_call: TRBV28; j_call: TRBJ1-2; cdr3_length: 14; cdr3_aa: CASSLRRTNYGYTF